This T cell receptor (beta chain) comes out of a study of blood T cell repertoires in COVID-19. Study-level information: Nucleic acid was either cDNA or gDNA, and it came from T cells, B-cell-depleted T cells, or PBMCs.

The protocol was immunoSEQ multiplex PCR, while the TCRdb copy is restricted to in-frame clones and leaves out a portion. The table includes fewer than 400,000 clones, more than 85% detected once. Looked up from germline, CDR1 is SGHDN and CDR2 is FVKESK. The CDR3 sequence is 18 residues long. Trimming at V came to 1 base and at J to 1 base, leaving 11 bases not matched to a gene. The study recruited people aged 18 to 89 years across approximately 23 US areas. This clonotype was obtained from a woman in her 30s who had recovered from COVID-19. V is TRBV14 and J is TRBJ1-1; 8 nucleotides line up with TRBD1. The sequenced material came from PBMCs or T cells enriched from blood (not recorded which). CDR3 nucleotides: TGTGCCAGCAGCCAAGTTCCGGGCGCCGGGACAGGGAACACTGAAGCTTTCTTT. Its translation is CASSQVPGAGTGNTEAFF. The entire variable domain, with the rest obtained from reference TRBV14 and TRBJ1-1, is as follows: EAGVTQFPSHSVIEKGQTVTLRCDPISGHDNLYWYRRVMGKEIKFLLHFVKESKQDESGMPNNRFLAERTGGTYSTLKVQPAELEDSGVYFCASSQVPGAGTGNTEAFFGQGTRLTVV.